The clone carrying this TCR beta chain was found many times. Stable disease denoted Graves' hyperthyroidism without ophthalmopathy progression within 18 months. The study enrolled patients aged 18 to 65 with newly diagnosed hyperthyroidism of under 2 months' duration. This sample was included in a study of T cells in Graves' hyperthyroidism and ophthalmopathy. Overall study: Before any treatment, at initial diagnosis, peripheral blood was collected.

The CDR3 regions of TCR beta were amplified from RNA transcripts. Carried out on the TCR CDR3, a first-round RT-PCR used the HTBI primer set. One entry per CDR3 protein, called by TCRdb with MiXCR from the multiplex PCR reads. The sample lists a few hundred thousand distinct CDR3 sequences, approximately 22% occurring once. Trimming shortened V by 1 base and J by 0 bases, and 10 bases separated the two germline ends. Germline CDR1 is SGHAT and CDR2 is FQNNGV. CDR3 length: 15 amino acids. Sequenced input: blood. This receptor was taken from a woman between 50 and 59 years old with Graves' hyperthyroidism. The chain uses TRBV11-2 and TRBJ2-7; possibly TRBD1 for D (6 bases). This chain's CDR3 is CASSLGQASSYEQYF. The CDR3 nucleotides read TGTGCCAGCAGCTTAGGACAGGCGAGCTCCTACGAGCAGTACTTC.